This entry lists 17 T cell receptor beta chains sequenced from one sample in a study of cytomegalovirus exposure and HLA in healthy donors. Primers for the PCR totalled 60 Vbeta and 13 Jbeta. Clones were sequenced by immunoSEQ multiplex PCR, and TCRdb holds only the in-frame ones, with some missing. The data contain some 210,000 clones, approximately 80% of them singletons. The specimen was PBMCs. The source of these receptors is a male donor in good health and CMV-seronegative.

The V and J genes are TRBV14 and TRBJ2-5; 10 bases match TRBD2. TRBJ2-7 explains the end of the DNA better; the J call may be wrong. Looked up from germline, CDR1 is SGHDN and CDR2 is FVKESK. The CDR3 totals 13 residues. In nucleotides, the CDR3 is TGTGCCAGCAGCCCTAGCGGGAGTAACGAGCAGTACTTC. Its protein is CASSPSGSNEQYF.

V gene TRBV10-2 combines with J gene TRBJ2-7; D unresolved. V gave up 0 bases and J gave up 6 bases, with 15 bases separating them. The CDR3 is 15 residues long. Germline V lookup: CDR1 WSHSY, CDR2 SAAADI. CDR3: CASSESVYPTCEQYF. CDR3 nucleotides: TGCGCCAGCAGTGAGTCGGTCTATCCCACCTGCGAGCAGTACTTC.

The CDR3 nucleotides read TGTGCCATCAGTGAGAATACACAATACGAGCAGTACTTC. It translates to CAISENTQYEQYF. This chain links TRBV10-3 with TRBJ2-7; the D is unclear. Germline V gene data show CDR1 as ENHRY and CDR2 as SYGVKD. The CDR3 has 13 residues. V was clipped by 2 bases and J by 4 bases, with 9 bases between them.

The rearrangement uses TRBV6-5 and TRBJ1-1; D unclear. V shed 2 bases and J shed 1 base, with 5 bases lying between them. Germline V gives CDR1 MNHEY, CDR2 SVGAGI. The CDR3 covers 13 residues. CDR3 in DNA: TGTGCCAGCAGTTACGGCCCGAACACTGAAGCTTTCTTT. This translates into CASSYGPNTEAFF.

This clone showed up just a few times. The chain couples TRBV4-2 to TRBJ2-3, with TRBD2 identical over 12 bases. V dropped 1 base and J dropped 5; count of bases not matched to a gene: 4. The CDR3 extends over 16 amino acids. Germline values: CDR1 LGHNA, CDR2 YNFKEQ. The CDR3 nucleotides read TGTGCCAGCAGCCAAGTGACTAGCGGGAGTCAAGATACGCAGTATTTT. Translated: CASSQVTSGSQDTQYF.

The chain has TRBV7-8 and TRBJ1-4; TRBD1 is a possible D gene (6 bases). The germline V and J ends were trimmed by 5 bases and 8 bases, with 15 bases remaining between them. CDR3 length: 14 residues. The germline V gene has CDR1 SGHVS and CDR2 FQNEAQ. CDR3 loop: CASSEGGFREKLFF. The CDR3 DNA sequence: TGTGCCAGCAGCGAGGGGGGGTTTCGGGAAAAACTGTTTTTT.

The chain carries TRBV4-2 and TRBJ1-5; 7 bases line up with TRBD1. CDR3 length: 16 amino acids. Trimming at V came to 5 bases and at J to 5 bases, leaving 12 bases not matched to a gene. The germline V gene has CDR1 LGHNA and CDR2 YNFKEQ. The CDR3 loop is CASSARVGTEDQPQHF. The CDR3 DNA follows: TGTGCCAGCAGCGCGCGCGTTGGGACAGAGGATCAGCCCCAGCATTTT.

The chain is built from TRBV2 and TRBJ1-5; no definite D call. V dropped 7 bases and J dropped 5 bases, with 12 bases sitting between them. The germline V gene has CDR1 SNHLY and CDR2 FYNNEI. The CDR3 consists of 13 residues. The CDR3 here is CASTVENYQPQHF. The CDR3 DNA reads TGTGCCAGCACCGTCGAGAACTATCAGCCCCAGCATTTT.

This clone has just a few counts. The CDR3 DNA reads as TGTGCCAGCTCACCCGACGGACAGGGAAACTATGGCTACACCTTC. Amino acids: CASSPDGQGNYGYTF. The chain links TRBV18 to TRBJ1-2, with 8 bases lining up with TRBD1. After removal of 3 bases from V and 2 bases from J, the junction contained 5 bases not matched to a gene. The germline V gene has CDR1 KGHSH and CDR2 LQKENI. The CDR3 runs to 15 residues.

The chain employs TRBV2 and TRBJ2-3; tentatively, D is TRBD1 (5 bases). This CDR3 spans 15 amino acids. Looked up from germline, CDR1 is SNHLY and CDR2 is FYNNEI. The V end was cut by 4 bases, the J end by 4 bases, with 15 bases between. The CDR3 DNA reads as TGTGCCAGCAGTGTGTTGGGGCGTGGGTCAGATACGCAGTATTTT. Its protein product is CASSVLGRGSDTQYF.

This clone was detected only once. The genes are TRBV30 and TRBJ2-5; 8 nucleotides line up with TRBD1. The J call may be in error: the DNA end matches TRBJ2-7 better. The CDR3 runs to 11 residues. Germline CDR1 and CDR2: GTSNPN and SVGIG (reference sequence). This chain's CDR3 is CAWKDRVEQYF. DNA for the CDR3: TGTGCCTGGAAGGACAGGGTCGAGCAGTACTTC.

The V gene is TRBV6-1, the J gene TRBJ2-7, with TRBD2 identical over 8 bases. V was clipped by 6 bases and J by 2 bases; unmatched bases: 9. The CDR3 length is 15 residues. CDR1 MNHNS and CDR2 SASEGT come from the germline V gene. CDR3: CASRPDGRGTYEQYF. The DNA for the CDR3 is TGTGCCAGCAGGCCAGACGGGAGGGGCACCTACGAGCAGTACTTC.

In regard to this clone: At one end, the junction sequence differs from germline, possibly due to a read error. The chain has TRBV7-9 and TRBJ2-7; possible D gene TRBD2, 5 bases. The germline CDR1 and CDR2 sequences are SEHNR and FQNEAQ (reference sequence). This CDR3 region has 15 residues. CDR3 sequence (DNA): TGTTCCAGCAGCTCTGGGATTGGAGGCTCCTACGAGCAGTACTTC. Its protein is CSSSSGIGGSYEQYF.

The CDR3 sequence is CASSQTGTNYNEQFF. DNA for the CDR3: TGTGCCAGCAGTCAAACCGGGACTAACTACAATGAGCAGTTCTTC. The V gene is TRBV2, the J gene TRBJ2-1; 7 positions agree with TRBD2. CDR1 is SNHLY and CDR2 is FYNNEI in the germline V gene. J lost 3 bases, V lost 5 bases, and 7 bases had no gene match. The CDR3 runs to 15 residues.

The CDR3 sequence: CASNEGAAGTDTQYF. CDR3 sequence (DNA): TGTGCCAGCAACGAGGGGGCCGCCGGCACAGATACGCAGTATTTT. The genes are TRBV2 and TRBJ2-3, with TRBD1 identical over 7 bases. With V trimmed by 7 bases and J by 1 base, 8 bases remained unmatched. Looked up from germline, CDR1 is SNHLY and CDR2 is FYNNEI. CDR3 size: 15 residues.

V and J are TRBV11-1 and TRBJ2-2; the match to TRBD2 covers 7 bases. J was trimmed by 1 base and V by 3 bases; bases with no gene match: 2. Looked up from germline, CDR1 is SGHAT and CDR2 is FQDESV (reference sequence). The CDR3 loop spans 15 amino acids. The CDR3 spells CASSLASGNTGELFF. CDR3 nucleotides: TGTGCCAGCAGCTTGGCTAGCGGGAACACCGGGGAGCTGTTTTTT. Using reference TRBV11-1 and TRBJ2-2 for the parts outside the CDR3, the full variable domain is EAEVAQSPRYKITEKSQAVAFWCDPISGHATLYWYRQILGQGPELLVQFQDESVVDDSQLPKDRFSAERLKGVDSTLKIQPAELGDSAMYLCASSLASGNTGELFFGEGSRLTVL.

The chain joins TRBV2 to TRBJ2-3, with D hard to call. The CDR3 consists of 11 residues. Germline V CDR1 and CDR2: SNHLY, FYNNEI. Trimming shortened V by 6 bases and J by 5 bases, and 6 bases separated the two germline ends. CDR3 protein: CASRWRDTQYF. CDR3 in DNA: TGTGCCAGCAGGTGGAGAGATACGCAGTATTTT.